These 10 T cell receptor beta chains share one sample of origin, sequenced in a study of cytomegalovirus exposure and HLA in healthy donors (dated by TCRdb to 2016 to 2017). The library was obtained by the immunoSEQ multiplex PCR assay. For the multiplex PCR, a mixture combining 60 forward primers for TCR Vbeta segments and 13 reverse primers for TCR Jbeta segments was used. TCRdb retrieved this table from immuneACCESS and kept in-frame rearrangements only. Not all clones are present; in checked studies, unresolved V genes account for under half, and no reason is known for the remainder. The sample table shows around 78,000 clones, and about 88% are seen once. 2.4% of the sample goes to the ten largest clones. Material for sequencing was PBMCs. The source of these receptors is a woman in her forties or fifties in good health and CMV-seronegative.

This clone was recorded once. The V call is TRBV27, the J call TRBJ2-7, with a weak D call TRBD1 (6 bases). This CDR3 is built from 13 residues. Per the germline V gene, CDR1 is MNHEY and CDR2 is SMNVEV (reference sequence). The V end was cut by 3 bases, the J end by 6 bases, with 12 bases between. The CDR3 DNA reads TGTGCCAGCAGTTTCTTCAGGGGTGGCGAGCAGTACGTC. Encoded protein: CASSFFRGGEQYV.

This clone was picked up one time. CDR3 DNA sequence: TGTGCCAGCAGATTTACAGGGTCCTATGGCTACACCTTC. Translated, it gives CASRFTGSYGYTF. The rearrangement uses TRBV7-2 and TRBJ1-2; tentatively, D is TRBD1 (6 bases). The CDR3 sequence is 13 residues long. Looked up from germline, CDR1 is SGHTA and CDR2 is FQGNSA. Trimming stripped 6 bases from V and 4 bases from J, with 12 bases between.

A note on this clone: Within the sample, other DNA sequences also encode this same CDR3. This chain connects TRBV2 to TRBJ1-1; possible D gene TRBD1, 6 bases. V shed 6 bases and J shed 5 bases, with 13 bases lying between them. This CDR3 comprises 13 residues. The germline V gene has CDR1 SNHLY and CDR2 FYNNEI. The CDR3 nucleotides read TGTGCCAGCAGACAGGGCAGGTCGACTGAAGCTTTCTTT. It is translated as CASRQGRSTEAFF.

The chain combines TRBV6-1 with TRBJ1-3; no firm D call. The CDR3 runs to 14 residues. Trimming shortened V by 3 bases and J by 3 bases, and 9 bases separated the two germline ends. Germline V gene sequence: CDR1 MNHNS, CDR2 SASEGT. The CDR3 loop reads CASSERVGGNTIYF. The CDR3 nucleotides read TGTGCCAGCAGTGAGAGGGTTGGTGGAAACACCATATATTTT.

The V gene is TRBV19, the J gene TRBJ1-3; tentative D call: TRBD1 (5 bases). The V end was cut by 8 bases, the J end by 0 bases, with 32 bases between. The CDR3 is 21 residues long. Germline CDR1 reads LNHDA; CDR2 reads SQIVND (reference sequence). This chain's CDR3 is CASRPYIGGVQGPSSGNTIYF. Written as DNA, the CDR3 is TGTGCCAGTCGTCCCTATATCGGCGGAGTGCAGGGTCCCAGCTCTGGAAACACCATATATTTT. Using reference TRBV19 and TRBJ1-3 for the parts outside the CDR3, the full variable domain is DGGITQSPKYLFRKEGQNVTLSCEQNLNHDAMYWYRQDPGQGLRLIYYSQIVNDFQKGDIAEGYSVSREKKESFPLTVTSAQKNPTAFYLCASRPYIGGVQGPSSGNTIYFGEGSWLTVV.

The chain links TRBV23-1 to TRBJ2-3, with 10 bases that match TRBD2. TRBV23-1 is an ORF, with its function uncertain. The CDR3 is 19 residues long. V was pared by 2 bases and J by 0 bases, with 11 bases of the junction left unmatched. The CDR3 DNA is TGCGCCAGCAGTCAAAGAGGGTTGGGACTAGCGAGTAGCACAGATACGCAGTATTTT. The encoded protein is CASSQRGLGLASSTDTQYF.

This chain connects TRBV28 to TRBJ2-7; TRBD2 agrees at 11 bases. CDR1 is MDHEN and CDR2 is SYDVKM in the germline V gene. Trimming cost V 2 bases and J 0 bases; bases outside gene matches: 12. CDR3 length equals 19 residues. In nucleotides, the CDR3 is TGTGCCAGCAGTTTAATGGGGGCTAGCGGGAGGCCGAGCTCCTACGAGCAGTACTTC. Protein product: CASSLMGASGRPSSYEQYF.

The rearrangement uses TRBV18 and TRBJ2-7; 7 positions agree with TRBD2. The germline V gene encodes CDR1 KGHSH and CDR2 LQKENI. This CDR3 comprises 15 residues. With 6 bases clipped from V and 0 bases from J, the junction kept 8 bases outside the gene matches. DNA for the CDR3: TGTGCCAGCTCTCCTGATCGGACTAGCTCCTACGAGCAGTACTTC. Its translation is CASSPDRTSSYEQYF.

The chain employs TRBV9 and TRBJ2-1; 8 bases line up with TRBD2. The V and J ends lost 0 bases and 7 bases, in that order; junction bases with no gene match: 6. The CDR3 sequence is 15 residues long. CDR1 and CDR2 from the germline V gene are SGDLS and YYNGEE. CDR3 loop: CASSVAGLGSNEQFF. The CDR3 DNA sequence: TGTGCCAGCAGCGTAGCGGGACTAGGATCTAATGAGCAGTTCTTC.

V and J are TRBV11-2 and TRBJ1-2; D ambiguous. The CDR3 consists of 16 residues. Germline V CDR1 and CDR2: SGHAT, FQNNGV. Trimming stripped 1 base from V and 2 bases from J, with 14 bases between. CDR3 DNA: TGTGCCAGCAGCTTAGTGTCGCGGTCACAAAACTATGGCTACACCTTC. It translates to CASSLVSRSQNYGYTF.